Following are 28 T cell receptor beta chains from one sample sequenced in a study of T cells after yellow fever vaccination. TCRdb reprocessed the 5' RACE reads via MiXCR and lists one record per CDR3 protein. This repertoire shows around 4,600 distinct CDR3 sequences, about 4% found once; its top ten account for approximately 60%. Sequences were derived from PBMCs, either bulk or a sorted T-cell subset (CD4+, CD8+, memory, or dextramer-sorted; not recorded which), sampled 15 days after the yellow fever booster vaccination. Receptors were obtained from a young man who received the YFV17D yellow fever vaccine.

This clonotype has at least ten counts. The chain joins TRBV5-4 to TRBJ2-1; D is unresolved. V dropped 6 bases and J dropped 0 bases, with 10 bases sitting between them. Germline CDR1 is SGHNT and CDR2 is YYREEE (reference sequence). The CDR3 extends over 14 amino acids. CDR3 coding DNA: TGTGCCAGCAAAAAGCTACTCTCCTACAATGAGCAGTTCTTC. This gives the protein CASKKLLSYNEQFF. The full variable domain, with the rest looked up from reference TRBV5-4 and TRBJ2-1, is ETGVTQSPTHLIKTRGQQVTLRCSSQSGHNTVSWYQQALGQGPQFIFQYYREEENGRGNFPPRFSGLQFPNYSSELNVNALELDDSALYLCASKKLLSYNEQFFGPGTRLTVL.

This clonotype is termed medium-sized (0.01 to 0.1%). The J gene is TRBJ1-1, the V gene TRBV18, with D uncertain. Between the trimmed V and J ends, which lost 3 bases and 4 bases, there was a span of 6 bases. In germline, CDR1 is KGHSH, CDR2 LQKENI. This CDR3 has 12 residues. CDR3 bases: TGTGCCAGCTCACCCCACGGCACTGAAGCTTTCTTT. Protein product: CASSPHGTEAFF.

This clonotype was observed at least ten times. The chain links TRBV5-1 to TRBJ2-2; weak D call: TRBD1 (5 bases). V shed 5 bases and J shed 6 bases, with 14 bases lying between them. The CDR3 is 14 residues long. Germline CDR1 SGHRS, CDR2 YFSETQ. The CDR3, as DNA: TGCGCCAGCAGTTTCCTTCAAGGGGCCGGGGAGCTGTTTTTT. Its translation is CASSFLQGAGELFF. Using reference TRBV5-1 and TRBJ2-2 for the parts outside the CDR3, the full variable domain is KAGVTQTPRYLIKTRGQQVTLSCSPISGHRSVSWYQQTPGQGLQFLFEYFSETQRNKGNFPGRFSGRQFSNSRSEMNVSTLELGDSALYLCASSFLQGAGELFFGEGSRLTVL.

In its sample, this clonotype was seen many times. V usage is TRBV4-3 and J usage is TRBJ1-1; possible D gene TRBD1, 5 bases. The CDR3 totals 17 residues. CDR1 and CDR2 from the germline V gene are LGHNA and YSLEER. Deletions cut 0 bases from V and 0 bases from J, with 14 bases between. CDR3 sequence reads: CASSQDGRVVLNTEAFF. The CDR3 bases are TGCGCCAGCAGCCAAGATGGCAGGGTGGTACTGAACACTGAAGCTTTCTTT.

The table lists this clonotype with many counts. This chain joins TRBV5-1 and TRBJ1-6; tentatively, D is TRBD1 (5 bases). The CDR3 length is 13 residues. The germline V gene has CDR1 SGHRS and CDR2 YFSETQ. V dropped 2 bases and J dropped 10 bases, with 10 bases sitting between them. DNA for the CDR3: TGCGCCAGCAGCTTCGGGGACTACTCACCCCTCCACTTT. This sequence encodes CASSFGDYSPLHF.

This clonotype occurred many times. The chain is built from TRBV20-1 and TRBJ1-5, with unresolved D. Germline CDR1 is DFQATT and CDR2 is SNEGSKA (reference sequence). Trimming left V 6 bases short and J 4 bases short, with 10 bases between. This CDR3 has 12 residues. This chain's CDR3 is CSAGSQNQPQHF. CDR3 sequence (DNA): TGCAGTGCCGGGTCCCAGAATCAGCCCCAGCATTTT.

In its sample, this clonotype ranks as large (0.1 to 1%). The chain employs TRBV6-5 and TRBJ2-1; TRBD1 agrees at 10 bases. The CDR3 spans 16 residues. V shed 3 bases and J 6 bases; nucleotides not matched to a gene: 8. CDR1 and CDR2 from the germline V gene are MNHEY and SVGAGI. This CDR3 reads CASSYRGTGERNEQFF. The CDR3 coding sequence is TGTGCCAGCAGTTATAGAGGGACAGGGGAACGCAATGAGCAGTTCTTC.

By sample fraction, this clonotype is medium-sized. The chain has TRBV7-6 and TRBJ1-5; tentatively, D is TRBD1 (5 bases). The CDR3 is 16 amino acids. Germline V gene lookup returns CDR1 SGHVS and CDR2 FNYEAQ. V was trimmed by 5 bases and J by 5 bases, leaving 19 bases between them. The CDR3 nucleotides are TGTGCCAGCAGCGATGAACACCTAAAAGGGGATCAGCCCCAGCATTTT. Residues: CASSDEHLKGDQPQHF.

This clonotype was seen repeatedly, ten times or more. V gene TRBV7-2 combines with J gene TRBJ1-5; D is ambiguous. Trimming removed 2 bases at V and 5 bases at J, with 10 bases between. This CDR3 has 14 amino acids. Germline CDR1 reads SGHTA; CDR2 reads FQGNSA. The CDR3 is CASSLKVGDQPQHF. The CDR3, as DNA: TGTGCCAGCAGCTTAAAAGTAGGCGATCAGCCCCAGCATTTT.

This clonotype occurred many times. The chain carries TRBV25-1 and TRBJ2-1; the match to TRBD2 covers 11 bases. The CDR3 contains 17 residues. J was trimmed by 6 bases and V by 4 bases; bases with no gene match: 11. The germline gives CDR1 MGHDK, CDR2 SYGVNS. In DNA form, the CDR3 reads TGTGCCAGCAGTGTACCCTGGGGTAGCGGGAGGGCCAATGAGCAGTTCTTC. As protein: CASSVPWGSGRANEQFF.

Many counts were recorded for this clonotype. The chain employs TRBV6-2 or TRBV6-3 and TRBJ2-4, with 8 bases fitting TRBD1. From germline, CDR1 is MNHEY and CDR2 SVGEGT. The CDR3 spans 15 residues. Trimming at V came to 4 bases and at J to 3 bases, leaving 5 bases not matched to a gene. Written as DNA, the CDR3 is TGTGCCAGCAGTTCCCAGGGGGCTAGCAAAAACATTCAGTACTTC. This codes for CASSSQGASKNIQYF.

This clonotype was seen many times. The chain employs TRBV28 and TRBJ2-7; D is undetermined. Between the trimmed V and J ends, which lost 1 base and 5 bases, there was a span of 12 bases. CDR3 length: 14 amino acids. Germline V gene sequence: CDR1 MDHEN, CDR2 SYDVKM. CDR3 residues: CASSLSSGFDEQYF. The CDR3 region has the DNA TGTGCCAGCAGTTTATCCTCCGGGTTCGACGAGCAGTACTTC.

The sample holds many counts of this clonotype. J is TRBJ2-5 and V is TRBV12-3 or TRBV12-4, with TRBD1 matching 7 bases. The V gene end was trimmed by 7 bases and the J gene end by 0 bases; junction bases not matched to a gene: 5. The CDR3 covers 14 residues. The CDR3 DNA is TGTGCCAGCAACCGACAGGGTCACCAAGAGACCCAGTACTTC. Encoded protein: CASNRQGHQETQYF.

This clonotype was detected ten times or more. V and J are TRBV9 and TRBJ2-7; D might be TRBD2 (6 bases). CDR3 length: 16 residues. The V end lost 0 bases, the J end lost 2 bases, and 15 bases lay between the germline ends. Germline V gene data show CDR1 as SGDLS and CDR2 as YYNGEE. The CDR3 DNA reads TGTGCCAGCAGCGTAGGGGCCGGAGGGGACCCCTACGAGCAGTACTTC. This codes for CASSVGAGGDPYEQYF.

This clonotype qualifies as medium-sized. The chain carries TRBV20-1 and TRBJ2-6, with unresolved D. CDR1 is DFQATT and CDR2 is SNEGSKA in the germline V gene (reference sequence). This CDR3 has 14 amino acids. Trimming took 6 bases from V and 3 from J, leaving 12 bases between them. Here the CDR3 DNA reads TGCAGTGCACCCACTCTCATTGGGGCCAACGTCCTGACTTTC. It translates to CSAPTLIGANVLTF.

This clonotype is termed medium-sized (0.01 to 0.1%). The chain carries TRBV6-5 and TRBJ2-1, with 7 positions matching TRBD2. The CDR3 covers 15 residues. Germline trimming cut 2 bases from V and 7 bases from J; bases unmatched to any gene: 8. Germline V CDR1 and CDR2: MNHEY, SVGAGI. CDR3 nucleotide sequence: TGTGCCAGCAGTTACCCTAAGGGGAGGGGAAATGAGCAGTTCTTC. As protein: CASSYPKGRGNEQFF.

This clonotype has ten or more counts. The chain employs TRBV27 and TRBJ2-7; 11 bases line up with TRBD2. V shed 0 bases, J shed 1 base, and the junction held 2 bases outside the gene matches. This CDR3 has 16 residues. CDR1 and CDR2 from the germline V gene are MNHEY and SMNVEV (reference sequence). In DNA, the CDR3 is TGTGCCAGCAGTTTATCTGGGACTAGCGGTTCCTACGAGCAGTACTTC. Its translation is CASSLSGTSGSYEQYF.

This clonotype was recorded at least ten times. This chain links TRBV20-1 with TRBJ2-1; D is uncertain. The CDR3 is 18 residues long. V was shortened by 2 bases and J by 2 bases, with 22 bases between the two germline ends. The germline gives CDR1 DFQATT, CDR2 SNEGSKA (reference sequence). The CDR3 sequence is CSARLVRGGTLAYNEQFF. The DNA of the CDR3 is TGCAGTGCTAGATTGGTTCGCGGTGGTACCTTAGCCTACAATGAGCAGTTCTTC.

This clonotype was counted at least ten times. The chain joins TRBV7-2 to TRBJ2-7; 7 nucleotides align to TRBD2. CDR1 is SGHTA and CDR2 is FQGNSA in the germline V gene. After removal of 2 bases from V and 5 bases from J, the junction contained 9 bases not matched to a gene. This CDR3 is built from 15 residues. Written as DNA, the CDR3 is TGTGCCAGCAGCTTATCAACTAGCGTGGTGAACGAGCAGTACTTC. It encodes CASSLSTSVVNEQYF.

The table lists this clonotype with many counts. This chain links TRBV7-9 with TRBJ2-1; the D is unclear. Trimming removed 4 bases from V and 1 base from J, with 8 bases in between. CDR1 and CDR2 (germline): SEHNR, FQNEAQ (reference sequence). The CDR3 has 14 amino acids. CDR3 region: CASSSSGSYNEQFF. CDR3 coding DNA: TGTGCCAGCAGCTCCTCGGGTTCCTACAATGAGCAGTTCTTC.

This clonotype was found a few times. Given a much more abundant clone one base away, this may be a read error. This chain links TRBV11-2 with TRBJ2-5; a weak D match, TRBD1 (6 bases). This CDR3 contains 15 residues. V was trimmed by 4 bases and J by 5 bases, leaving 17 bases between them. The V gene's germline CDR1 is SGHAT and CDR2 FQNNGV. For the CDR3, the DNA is TGTGCCAGCAGCTCCGGACAGAACTTCCATGAGACCCAGTACTTC. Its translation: CASSSGQNFHETQYF.

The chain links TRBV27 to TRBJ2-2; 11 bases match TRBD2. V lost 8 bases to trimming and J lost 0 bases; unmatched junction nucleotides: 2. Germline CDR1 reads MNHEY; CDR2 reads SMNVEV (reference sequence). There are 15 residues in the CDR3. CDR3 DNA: TGTGCCAGCCAACTAGCGGGAGCGAACACCGGGGAGCTGTTTTTT. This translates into CASQLAGANTGELFF.

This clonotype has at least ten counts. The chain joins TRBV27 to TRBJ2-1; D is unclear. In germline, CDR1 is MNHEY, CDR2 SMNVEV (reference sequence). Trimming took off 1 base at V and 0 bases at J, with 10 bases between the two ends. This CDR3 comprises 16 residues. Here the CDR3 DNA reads TGTGCCAGCAGTTTATGGTACGAAAGCTCCTACAATGAGCAGTTCTTC. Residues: CASSLWYESSYNEQFF.

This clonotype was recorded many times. The DNA of the CDR3 is TGTGCCAGCAGCCTCGACTGGGGGGGCAATCAGCCCCAGCATTTT. Translating gives CASSLDWGGNQPQHF. This chain joins TRBV11-2 and TRBJ1-5; D possibly corresponds to TRBD1 (5 bases). The CDR3 has 15 amino acids. V was clipped by 5 bases and J by 2 bases, with 13 bases between them. Germline V gene sequence: CDR1 SGHAT, CDR2 FQNNGV.

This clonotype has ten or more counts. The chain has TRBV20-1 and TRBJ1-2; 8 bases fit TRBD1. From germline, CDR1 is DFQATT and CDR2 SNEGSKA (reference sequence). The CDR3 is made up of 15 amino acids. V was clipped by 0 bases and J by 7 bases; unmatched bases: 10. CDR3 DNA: TGCAGTGCTAGAGATCCCACAGGGGGGTTGGGTGGCTACACCTTC. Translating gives CSARDPTGGLGGYTF.

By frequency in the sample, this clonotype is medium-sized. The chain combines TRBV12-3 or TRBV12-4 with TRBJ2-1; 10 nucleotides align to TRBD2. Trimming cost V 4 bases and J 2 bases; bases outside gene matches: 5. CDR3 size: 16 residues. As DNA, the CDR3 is TGTGCCAGCAGTTATAGGCTAGCGGGAGCCTACAATGAGCAGTTCTTC. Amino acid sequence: CASSYRLAGAYNEQFF.

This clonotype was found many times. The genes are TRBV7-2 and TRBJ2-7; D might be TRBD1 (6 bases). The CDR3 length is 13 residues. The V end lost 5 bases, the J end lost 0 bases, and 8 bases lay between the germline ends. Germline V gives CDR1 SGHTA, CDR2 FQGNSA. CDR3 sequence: CASSLRGSYEQYF. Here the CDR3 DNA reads TGTGCCAGCAGCCTCAGGGGCTCCTACGAGCAGTACTTC.

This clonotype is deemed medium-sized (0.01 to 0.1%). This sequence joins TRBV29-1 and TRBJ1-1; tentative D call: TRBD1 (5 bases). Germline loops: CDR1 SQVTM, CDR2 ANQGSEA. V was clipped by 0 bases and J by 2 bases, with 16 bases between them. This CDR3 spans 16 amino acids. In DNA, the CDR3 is TGCAGCGTTGAAGAACCCCGGAGGGGACGAAACACTGAAGCTTTCTTT. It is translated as CSVEEPRRGRNTEAFF.